These 3 T cell receptor beta chains originate from one sample sequenced in a study of blood T cell repertoires in COVID-19. Clones were sequenced by immunoSEQ multiplex PCR, and TCRdb holds only the in-frame ones, with some missing. The sample shows over 150,000 clones, about 88% of them seen only once. The sequenced sample was peripheral blood. The receptor source for this set is a woman aged 60-70 years with COVID-19, enrolled during active disease.

The V and J genes are TRBV7-8 and TRBJ2-5; 13 positions agree with TRBD2. Unmatched junction bases numbered 9, after V lost 2 bases and J lost 0 bases. The CDR3 runs 19 residues. The germline gives CDR1 SGHVS, CDR2 FQNEAQ. CDR3 sequence: CASSLPTSGGAEYQETQYF. CDR3 nucleotides: TGTGCCAGCAGCTTACCCACTAGCGGGGGGGCAGAGTACCAAGAGACCCAGTACTTC.

This chain uses TRBV30 with TRBJ2-3; 10 bases agree with TRBD1. Germline loops: CDR1 GTSNPN, CDR2 SVGIG (reference sequence). The CDR3 loop spans 15 amino acids. J gave up 4 bases and V 2 bases, and 6 bases lay outside the gene matches. In DNA form, the CDR3 reads TGTGCCTGGAGTATCGGACAGGGGGAGGCAGATACGCAGTATTTT. Amino acid sequence: CAWSIGQGEADTQYF.

The chain carries TRBV15 and TRBJ2-5, with 7 bases matching TRBD1. CDR3 length equals 14 residues. The germline CDR1 and CDR2 sequences are LNHNV and YYDKDF (reference sequence). V lost 0 bases, J lost 7 bases, and 5 bases stayed unmatched. This CDR3 is CATSRDTGEGTQYF. The CDR3 DNA reads as TGTGCCACCAGCAGAGATACAGGGGAAGGGACCCAGTACTTC.